The source of this T cell receptor (beta chain) is a study of cytomegalovirus exposure and HLA in healthy donors. The germline CDR1 and CDR2 sequences are SGHDN and FVKESK. Unmatched junction bases numbered 13, after V lost 4 bases and J lost 8 bases. The CDR3 extends over 16 amino acids. The PCR made use of 60 Vbeta and 13 Jbeta primers. The authors' processing: Later analysis identified roughly 84 million unique TCR beta chains, about 12 million shared. Sequencing used immunoSEQ multiplex PCR; TCRdb keeps in-frame clones, though not all of them. Clone size and V and J calls were adopted from that table, with D and trimming inferred from the DNA. The table includes some 190,000 clones, approximately 73% detected once.

This clonotype was sampled from a woman in her thirties in good health and CMV-seropositive. The sequenced sample consisted of PBMCs. The V and J genes are TRBV14 and TRBJ2-3; TRBD2 matches 9 bases. The CDR3 here is CASSPRGTSSLFTQYF. CDR3 coding DNA: TGTGCCAGCAGCCCCCGGGGGACTAGCTCCCTCTTTACGCAGTATTTT.